The 4 T cell receptor beta chains given below trace back to one sample, sequenced in a study of blood T cell repertoires in COVID-19. TCRdb's copy holds only in-frame clones and misses some; the assay was immunoSEQ multiplex PCR. The table shows approximately 12,000 clones, with 73% occurring only once. The material sequenced was peripheral blood. The receptor source for this set is a human donor in a cohort sampled during active COVID-19.

For this clone: A junction end diverges from the germline sequence, so it may reflect a read error. The chain recombines TRBV7-7 with TRBJ2-1; the match to TRBD2 covers 14 bases. Looked up from germline, CDR1 is SSHAT and CDR2 is FNYEAQ (reference sequence). The CDR3 extends over 17 amino acids. The CDR3 sequence is CASSAGTSGSLYNEQFF. The CDR3 DNA reads TGTGCTAGCAGCGCCGGGACTAGCGGGAGCCTATACAATGAGCAGTTCTTC.

This clone was seen a single time. The chain links TRBV10-3 to TRBJ2-2; 8 bases fit TRBD1. The CDR3 contains 15 residues. Germline-derived CDR1 and CDR2 are ENHRY and SYGVKD. Trimming at V came to 6 bases and at J to 0 bases, leaving 3 bases not matched to a gene. As DNA, the CDR3 is TGTGCCATCAGGGGGACAGGAACGAACACCGGGGAGCTGTTTTTT. Its translation: CAIRGTGTNTGELFF.

This clone was found once. This chain links TRBV19 with TRBJ1-5, with TRBD1 matching over 12 bases. The V gene end was trimmed by 5 bases and the J gene end by 4 bases; junction bases not matched to a gene: 9. Germline CDR1 reads LNHDA; CDR2 reads SQIVND (reference sequence). This CDR3 is 17 amino acids long. Here the CDR3 reads CASSPRDRGRRNQPQHF. CDR3 sequence (DNA): TGTGCCAGTAGTCCCCGGGACAGGGGGCGTCGAAATCAGCCCCAGCATTTT.

This clone was detected only a few times. V and J are TRBV11-1 and TRBJ1-1; D is unclear. V was pared by 4 bases and J by 2 bases, with 11 bases between. The CDR3 covers 14 residues. Per germline, CDR1 SGHAT and CDR2 FQDESV (reference sequence). The CDR3 reads CASSSPKINTEAFF. CDR3 bases: TGTGCCAGCAGCTCCCCTAAAATCAACACTGAAGCTTTCTTT.